A selection of T cell receptor beta chains follows, all from one sample in a study of shared clonotypes between healthy human individuals. The table came from immunoSEQ multiplex PCR; TCRdb's copy has only in-frame clones and leaves some out. Of 110,000 or so clones listed, 68% are singletons. Sequencing was done on a sample of memory CD8+ T cells sorted from blood. Receptors originate from a woman in her 30s in good health. CDR3s include the opening cysteine and the closing phenylalanine or tryptophan. The order of the fields is clone size, V gene, D gene, J gene, CDR3 protein, CDR3 DNA. The D gene is left open where the match is weak. Size is stated for part of the rows, as once, few or many counts, or as a class when the clone is expanded.

clone size: once; V gene: TRBV28; D gene: TRBD1; J gene: TRBJ2-5; CDR3 protein: CASSLLPGGEKTQYF; CDR3 DNA: TGTGCCAGCAGTTTACTGCCAGGGGGCGAGAAGACCCAGTACTTC
clone size: -; V gene: TRBV7-9; D gene: -; J gene: TRBJ1-1; CDR3 protein: CASSPHLDEAFF; CDR3 DNA: TGTGCCAGCAGCCCCCATTTGGATGAAGCTTTCTTT
clone size: -; V gene: TRBV5-5; D gene: TRBD1; J gene: TRBJ2-7; CDR3 protein: CASSLGSNRGTYEQYF; CDR3 DNA: TGTGCCAGCAGCTTGGGATCAAACAGGGGGACTTACGAGCAGTACTTC
clone size: -; V gene: TRBV7-9; D gene: -; J gene: TRBJ1-4; CDR3 protein: CASGPDGEKLFF; CDR3 DNA: TGTGCCAGCGGGCCGGACGGAGAAAAACTGTTTTTT
clone size: -; V gene: TRBV4-1; D gene: -; J gene: TRBJ1-1; CDR3 protein: CASSHAPPDTEAFF; CDR3 DNA: TGCGCCAGCAGCCACGCGCCCCCGGACACTGAAGCTTTCTTT
clone size: -; V gene: TRBV28; D gene: TRBD2; J gene: TRBJ2-2; CDR3 protein: CASTLSSGMTGELFF; CDR3 DNA: TGTGCCAGCACCCTGTCTAGCGGCATGACCGGGGAGCTGTTTTTT
clone size: few; V gene: TRBV10-3; D gene: -; J gene: TRBJ2-7; CDR3 protein: CAISEGSMGQDKGEQYF; CDR3 DNA: TGTGCCATCAGTGAGGGTAGTATGGGACAAGACAAGGGCGAGCAGTACTTC
clone size: once; V gene: TRBV11-2; D gene: -; J gene: TRBJ1-1; CDR3 protein: CASRRFGVNTEAFF; CDR3 DNA: TGTGCCAGCAGACGGTTCGGGGTGAACACTGAAGCTTTCTTT
clone size: few; V gene: TRBV5-4; D gene: -; J gene: TRBJ1-2; CDR3 protein: CARTGSDYGYTF; CDR3 DNA: TGTGCCCGTACCGGGAGCGACTATGGCTACACCTTC
clone size: -; V gene: TRBV27; D gene: TRBD2; J gene: TRBJ2-7; CDR3 protein: CASKRHPPGLAGESYEQYF; CDR3 DNA: TGTGCCAGCAAAAGGCATCCCCCGGGACTAGCGGGAGAGTCCTACGAGCAGTACTTC
clone size: -; V gene: TRBV23-1; D gene: -; J gene: TRBJ2-1; CDR3 protein: CASSLFRQGDSNEQFF; CDR3 DNA: TGCGCCAGCAGTCTCTTTCGGCAGGGAGATTCCAATGAGCAGTTCTTC
clone size: -; V gene: TRBV27; D gene: TRBD1; J gene: TRBJ1-1; CDR3 protein: CASRKRTGINTEAFF; CDR3 DNA: TGTGCCAGCAGGAAACGGACAGGGATAAACACTGAAGCTTTCTTT
clone size: -; V gene: TRBV10-2; D gene: -; J gene: TRBJ1-1; CDR3 protein: CASNDREDTEAFF; CDR3 DNA: TGCGCCAGCAATGACAGAGAAGACACTGAAGCTTTCTTT
clone size: -; V gene: TRBV7-9; D gene: TRBD2; J gene: TRBJ2-2; CDR3 protein: CASRTSGDTGELFF; CDR3 DNA: TGTGCCAGCAGGACTAGCGGGGACACCGGGGAGCTGTTTTTT
clone size: -; V gene: TRBV6-1; D gene: -; J gene: TRBJ2-7; CDR3 protein: CASSPGGHSYEQYF; CDR3 DNA: TGTGCCAGCAGCCCCGGGGGTCACTCCTACGAGCAGTACTTC
clone size: once; V gene: TRBV15; D gene: -; J gene: TRBJ2-2; CDR3 protein: CATSRGLGSTAYGELFF; CDR3 DNA: TGTGCCACCAGCAGAGGCCTCGGTTCCACCGCCTACGGGGAGCTGTTTTTT
clone size: -; V gene: TRBV13; D gene: -; J gene: TRBJ2-1; CDR3 protein: CASSLELPGGNEQFF; CDR3 DNA: TGTGCCAGCAGCTTAGAGCTTCCAGGAGGGAATGAGCAGTTCTTC
clone size: once; V gene: TRBV4-1; D gene: TRBD1; J gene: TRBJ2-1; CDR3 protein: CASSQGKQGAYEQFF; CDR3 DNA: TGCGCCAGCAGCCAAGGGAAACAGGGGGCGTATGAGCAGTTCTTC
clone size: -; V gene: TRBV19; D gene: -; J gene: TRBJ1-5; CDR3 protein: CASSIMKGDGQPQHF; CDR3 DNA: TGTGCCAGTAGTATAATGAAGGGGGATGGGCAGCCCCAGCATTTT
clone size: -; V gene: TRBV21-1; D gene: -; J gene: TRBJ1-5; CDR3 protein: CARILQTYSNQPQHF; CDR3 DNA: TGTGCCAGGATACTACAGACATATAGCAATCAGCCCCAGCATTTT